This is a list of T cell receptor beta chains from one sample in a study of OX40 agonist ivuxolimab in advanced cancers. The data were produced by immunoSEQ multiplex PCR, yet TCRdb's version contains in-frame clones alone and is incomplete. The table lists 95,000 to 100,000 clones, about 79% of them singletons. The sequenced sample was CD4+ or CD8+ T cells sorted from blood, obtained in a trial of the OX40 agonist ivuxolimab. These receptors originate from an adult with an advanced solid tumor such as melanoma, head and neck, liver or kidney cancer. CDR3s include the opening cysteine and the closing phenylalanine or tryptophan. D genes are given only for firm matches. Only part of the rows carry a size: once, few, many, or a class if the clone is expanded.

D: -; V: TRBV6-1; size: few; J: TRBJ2-7; DNA: TGTGCCAGCAGAAGTCAGGGAAACGAGCAGTACTTC; CDR3: CASRSQGNEQYF
D: -; V: TRBV27; size: -; J: TRBJ2-7; DNA: TGTGCCAGCACCCGGGGAGGGGGCTTCAACTACGAGCAGTACTTC; CDR3: CASTRGGGFNYEQYF
D: TRBD1; V: TRBV4-3; size: -; J: TRBJ2-3; DNA: TGCGCCAGCAGCCAAGTCAGGGGGCCAGATACGCAGTATTTT; CDR3: CASSQVRGPDTQYF
D: -; V: TRBV9; size: -; J: TRBJ1-2; DNA: TGTGCCAGCAGCTCACAGGCCCTGGGGGGCTACACCTTC; CDR3: CASSSQALGGYTF
D: -; V: TRBV21-1; size: -; J: TRBJ1-2; DNA: TGTGCCAACCCGACAGGGAACTATGCGGGCTACACCTTC; CDR3: CANPTGNYAGYTF
D: -; V: TRBV5-4; size: -; J: TRBJ2-7; DNA: TGTGCCAGCAGCTCGGGACGGAACTACGAGCAGTACTTC; CDR3: CASSSGRNYEQYF
D: TRBD1; V: TRBV5-1; size: few; J: TRBJ2-7; DNA: TGCGCCAGCAGCGCCCTACCGGGACAGTCCTACGAGCAGTACTTC; CDR3: CASSALPGQSYEQYF
D: -; V: TRBV7-2; size: -; J: TRBJ2-1; DNA: TGTGCCAGCAGCTTAGACTTCAGCTCCTACAATGAGCAGTTCTTC; CDR3: CASSLDFSSYNEQFF
D: -; V: TRBV6-1; size: -; J: TRBJ1-6; DNA: TGTGCCAGCAGTGAAGGGACGGTAGGCTTTAATTCACCCCTCCACTTT; CDR3: CASSEGTVGFNSPLHF
D: TRBD1; V: TRBV9; size: once; J: TRBJ2-3; DNA: TGTGCCAGCAGCCGACAAGGGGACAGTGAGGCAGATACGCAGTATTTT; CDR3: CASSRQGDSEADTQYF
D: TRBD1; V: TRBV19; size: -; J: TRBJ1-6; DNA: TGTGCCAGTAGTATTCCCGGGACAGATAATTCACCCCTCCACTTT; CDR3: CASSIPGTDNSPLHF
D: TRBD1; V: TRBV5-1; size: once; J: TRBJ2-1; DNA: TGCGCCAGCAGCCCGACGGGACAGAATTTCAATGAGCAGTTCTTC; CDR3: CASSPTGQNFNEQFF
D: TRBD2; V: TRBV28; size: -; J: TRBJ2-5; DNA: TGTGCCAGCAGTTTAGGTTTAGGGACTAGGGAGGAGACCCAGTACTTC; CDR3: CASSLGLGTREETQYF
D: -; V: TRBV5-1; size: once; J: TRBJ1-4; DNA: TGCGCCAGCAGCGGTCCGTCGGGGTCAACTAATGAAAAACTGTTTTTT; CDR3: CASSGPSGSTNEKLFF
D: -; V: TRBV6-4; size: -; J: TRBJ2-3; DNA: TGTGCCAGCAGTGACAAGGGAGGCGGGGGCCCCACAGATACGCAGTATTTT; CDR3: CASSDKGGGGPTDTQYF
D: TRBD2; V: TRBV28; size: -; J: TRBJ2-7; DNA: TGTGCCAGCAGTAACTACAGGTCTCGGGAGGACTACGAGCAGTACTTC; CDR3: CASSNYRSREDYEQYF
D: TRBD1; V: TRBV19; size: -; J: TRBJ1-2; DNA: TGTGCCAGTAGAACACCGGGACAGAGGGGCTATGGCTACACCTTC; CDR3: CASRTPGQRGYGYTF
D: -; V: TRBV9; size: -; J: TRBJ2-3; DNA: TGTGCCAGCAGCGTAGGTCAGAGCACAGATACGCAGTATTTT; CDR3: CASSVGQSTDTQYF
D: TRBD1; V: TRBV9; size: -; J: TRBJ2-7; DNA: TGTGCCAGCAGCGTAGGGGACAGGGGCCTTTACGAGCAGTACTTC; CDR3: CASSVGDRGLYEQYF
D: -; V: TRBV4-1; size: many; J: TRBJ2-7; DNA: TGCGCCAGCAGCCAAGATAGAAGGGCAGGGGTTCCCTACGAGCAGTACTTC; CDR3: CASSQDRRAGVPYEQYF
D: TRBD1; V: TRBV7-2; size: -; J: TRBJ1-6; DNA: TGTGCCAGCAGCTTAGTGGCAGGGGGAGATTCACCCCTCCACTTT; CDR3: CASSLVAGGDSPLHF
D: -; V: TRBV16; size: -; J: TRBJ2-7; DNA: TGTGCCAGCAGCGCCCAGGACCAGACCTACGAGCAGTACTTC; CDR3: CASSAQDQTYEQYF
D: TRBD2; V: TRBV28; size: -; J: TRBJ2-1; DNA: TGTGCCAGCAGTTGGGTAGCGGGGGGGGTGTACAATGAGCAGTTCTTC; CDR3: CASSWVAGGVYNEQFF
D: TRBD2; V: TRBV5-5; size: -; J: TRBJ2-1; DNA: TGTGCCAGCAGCTTGGGATCTAGCGGGAGCAATGAGCAGTTCTTC; CDR3: CASSLGSSGSNEQFF